Listed below are T cell receptor beta chains from one sample, sequenced in a study of T cell changes during pregnancy in multiple sclerosis. Produced via immunoSEQ multiplex PCR; TCRdb's table is partial and in-frame only. Among 25,000 to 35,000 clones listed, roughly 87% were seen once. The input for sequencing was CD8+ T cells from peripheral blood mononuclear cells, taken before pregnancy. The receptors here all came from a female donor with multiple sclerosis, enrolled in a pregnancy study. The CDR3 runs from the conserved cysteine through the conserved F or W. The D gene is left open where the match is weak. Size is stated for part of the rows, as once, few or many counts, or as a class when the clone is expanded.

v_gene: TRBV19
abundance: -
d_gene: TRBD2
j_gene: TRBJ2-5
CDR3aa: CASSIQGREGETQYF
CDR3nt: TGTGCCAGTAGTATACAAGGGCGGGAGGGGGAGACCCAGTACTTC

v_gene: TRBV4-1
abundance: -
d_gene: -
j_gene: TRBJ2-5
CDR3aa: CASSPSSQETQYF
CDR3nt: TGCGCCAGCAGCCCGTCTAGCCAAGAGACCCAGTACTTC

v_gene: TRBV7-6
abundance: medium-sized
d_gene: -
j_gene: TRBJ2-7
CDR3aa: CASSFLVGEPYEQYF
CDR3nt: TGTGCCAGCAGCTTTTTGGTTGGAGAACCCTACGAGCAGTACTTC

v_gene: TRBV15
abundance: -
d_gene: -
j_gene: TRBJ2-1
CDR3aa: CATSPRDSEANEQFF
CDR3nt: TGTGCCACCAGCCCCCGGGACTCGGAGGCTAATGAGCAGTTCTTC

v_gene: TRBV9
abundance: -
d_gene: -
j_gene: TRBJ1-2
CDR3aa: CASSVNSPGPYGYTF
CDR3nt: TGTGCCAGCAGCGTAAATTCCCCAGGGCCCTATGGCTACACCTTC

v_gene: TRBV28
abundance: -
d_gene: TRBD2
j_gene: TRBJ2-1
CDR3aa: CASRERGVSSYNEQFF
CDR3nt: TGTGCCAGCAGGGAACGGGGGGTAAGCTCCTACAATGAGCAGTTCTTC

v_gene: TRBV15
abundance: -
d_gene: -
j_gene: TRBJ2-1
CDR3aa: CATSRDSGLQGEQFF
CDR3nt: TGTGCCACCAGCAGAGATTCGGGTCTACAGGGTGAGCAGTTCTTC

v_gene: TRBV11-3
abundance: -
d_gene: TRBD1
j_gene: TRBJ1-2
CDR3aa: CASSFTGEETNYGYTF
CDR3nt: TGTGCCAGCAGCTTTACAGGGGAAGAAACTAACTATGGCTACACCTTC

v_gene: TRBV18
abundance: -
d_gene: -
j_gene: TRBJ2-2
CDR3aa: CASSPPERTGELFF
CDR3nt: TGTGCCAGCTCACCCCCGGAGCGCACCGGGGAGCTGTTTTTT

v_gene: TRBV27
abundance: -
d_gene: -
j_gene: TRBJ2-7
CDR3aa: CASSLAGSYEQYF
CDR3nt: TGTGCCAGCAGTTTAGCAGGCTCCTACGAGCAGTACTTC

v_gene: TRBV19
abundance: -
d_gene: TRBD2
j_gene: TRBJ2-7
CDR3aa: CASSLAGGTYEQYF
CDR3nt: TGTGCCAGTAGCTTAGCGGGAGGTACCTACGAGCAGTACTTC

v_gene: TRBV7-6
abundance: -
d_gene: TRBD1
j_gene: TRBJ2-2
CDR3aa: CASSLAPTGVGNTGELFF
CDR3nt: TGTGCCAGCAGCTTAGCCCCGACAGGGGTTGGGAACACCGGGGAGCTGTTTTTT

v_gene: TRBV13
abundance: -
d_gene: TRBD2
j_gene: TRBJ2-7
CDR3aa: CASSFASGSTYEQYF
CDR3nt: TGTGCCAGCAGCTTTGCGAGCGGGAGCACCTACGAGCAGTACTTC

v_gene: TRBV7-9
abundance: -
d_gene: TRBD1
j_gene: TRBJ2-2
CDR3aa: CASKETGLDGELFF
CDR3nt: TGTGCCAGCAAAGAGACAGGGTTAGACGGGGAGCTGTTTTTT

v_gene: TRBV27
abundance: -
d_gene: -
j_gene: TRBJ2-7
CDR3aa: CASSLSTDPIYEQYF
CDR3nt: TGTGCCAGCAGTTTATCGACAGACCCGATCTACGAGCAGTACTTC